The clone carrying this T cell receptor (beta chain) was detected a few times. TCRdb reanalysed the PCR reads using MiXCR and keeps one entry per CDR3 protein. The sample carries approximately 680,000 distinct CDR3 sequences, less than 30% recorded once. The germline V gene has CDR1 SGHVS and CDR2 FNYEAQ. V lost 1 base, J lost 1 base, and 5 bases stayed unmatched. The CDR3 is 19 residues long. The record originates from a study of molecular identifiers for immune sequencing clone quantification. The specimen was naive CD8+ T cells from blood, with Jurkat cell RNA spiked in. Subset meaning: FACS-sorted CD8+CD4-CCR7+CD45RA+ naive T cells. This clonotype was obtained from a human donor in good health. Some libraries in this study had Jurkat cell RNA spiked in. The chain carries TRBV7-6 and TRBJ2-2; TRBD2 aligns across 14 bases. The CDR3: CASSLVGTSGSRNTGELFF. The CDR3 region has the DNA TGTGCCAGCAGCTTAGTTGGGACTAGCGGGAGTCGGAACACCGGGGAGCTGTTTTTT.